The TCR beta chain described here comes from a study of cytomegalovirus exposure and HLA in healthy donors. Primers included in the PCR were 60 Vbeta and 13 Jbeta primers. Clones were read by immunoSEQ multiplex PCR, and TCRdb kept only the in-frame ones, dropping some. This sample has approximately 220,000 clones, with 60% to 80% found just once. Findings of the study overall: A missense DCLRE1C variant was associated with V- and J-gene trimming of TCR beta chains in a later analysis, and an independent cohort replicated the association.

With respect to this clone: Its antigen is still unknown.

CDR3 length equals 14 residues. The germline V gene has CDR1 LNHDA and CDR2 SQIVND (reference sequence). V was clipped by 3 bases and J by 4 bases, with 13 bases between them. The V call is TRBV19, the J call TRBJ2-7; perhaps TRBD2 as D (5 bases). The receptor was derived from a male donor in good health and CMV-seronegative. Source material: PBMCs. As DNA, the CDR3 is TGTGCCAGTAGTATCCGGGCGGAGGCTTACGAGCAGTACTTC. It codes for CASSIRAEAYEQYF.